The rows below give T cell receptor beta chains drawn from one sample of a study of blood T cell repertoires in COVID-19. The assay was immunoSEQ multiplex PCR, and TCRdb's table has in-frame clones only and misses some. The sample lists 99,000 or so clones; roughly four fifths were seen once. The sequencing input was peripheral blood. These receptor sequences come from a man in his 60s with acute or convalescent COVID-19. Both conserved end residues are part of each CDR3. A D gene is named only where the DNA matches it firmly. Size values are once, few and many counts, or a class for expanded clones, and some rows have none.

J gene: TRBJ2-5; D gene: NA; clone size: few; CDR3 length: 14; V gene: TRBV3-1/TRBV3-2; CDR3 DNA: TGTGCCAGCAGCCAAGAGGGCAGGGGAGAGACCCAGTACTTC; CDR3 protein: CASSQEGRGETQYF
J gene: TRBJ2-1; D gene: NA; clone size: few; CDR3 length: 13; V gene: TRBV6-5; CDR3 DNA: TGTGCCAGCAGTCTTACAGCTTACAATGAGCAGTTCTTC; CDR3 protein: CASSLTAYNEQFF
J gene: TRBJ1-2; D gene: NA; clone size: once; CDR3 length: 15; V gene: TRBV30; CDR3 DNA: TGTGCCTGGAGTGTACTAAGGGGATCTCCCTATGGCTACACCTTC; CDR3 protein: CAWSVLRGSPYGYTF
J gene: TRBJ2-1; D gene: TRBD2; clone size: NA; CDR3 length: 13; V gene: TRBV30; CDR3 DNA: TGTGCCTGGAGAACTGCGGGAGGCTATGAGCAGTTCTTC; CDR3 protein: CAWRTAGGYEQFF
J gene: TRBJ1-5; D gene: NA; clone size: NA; CDR3 length: 13; V gene: TRBV6-5; CDR3 DNA: TGTGCCGCAACCGGGACACTAAATCAGCCCCAGCATTTT; CDR3 protein: CAATGTLNQPQHF
J gene: TRBJ2-3; D gene: TRBD2; clone size: NA; CDR3 length: 13; V gene: TRBV7-8; CDR3 DNA: TGTGCCAGCGCCAGCGGGACCCTAGGTACGCAGTATTTT; CDR3 protein: CASASGTLGTQYF
J gene: TRBJ2-5; D gene: NA; clone size: NA; CDR3 length: 15; V gene: TRBV7-2; CDR3 DNA: TGTGCCAGCAGATGGCTTCGGGGGGCCGAAGAGACCCAGTACTTC; CDR3 protein: CASRWLRGAEETQYF
J gene: TRBJ2-4; D gene: NA; clone size: NA; CDR3 length: 12; V gene: TRBV5-6; CDR3 DNA: TGTGCCAGCAGCTATTCAGAAAACATTCAGTACTTC; CDR3 protein: CASSYSENIQYF
J gene: TRBJ1-1; D gene: NA; clone size: NA; CDR3 length: 13; V gene: TRBV30; CDR3 DNA: TGTGCCTGGAGAGAAGACAGCCACACTGAAGCTTTCTTT; CDR3 protein: CAWREDSHTEAFF
J gene: TRBJ2-7; D gene: NA; clone size: once; CDR3 length: 14; V gene: TRBV29-1; CDR3 DNA: TGCAGCGTCGGCGGCGGGACTGCCTCCTACGAGCAGTACTTC; CDR3 protein: CSVGGGTASYEQYF
J gene: TRBJ2-7; D gene: NA; clone size: once; CDR3 length: 11; V gene: TRBV7-2; CDR3 DNA: TGTGCCAGCAGCTACCGGGAGGAGCAGTACTTC; CDR3 protein: CASSYREEQYF
J gene: TRBJ2-7; D gene: NA; clone size: few; CDR3 length: 14; V gene: TRBV5-1; CDR3 DNA: TGCGCCAGCAGCTTGGTAATGGAGACCTACGAGCAGTACTTC; CDR3 protein: CASSLVMETYEQYF
J gene: TRBJ1-1; D gene: TRBD1; clone size: once; CDR3 length: 14; V gene: TRBV19; CDR3 DNA: TGTGCCAGTAGTCGGGGACAGGGTGGCACTGAAGCTTTCTTT; CDR3 protein: CASSRGQGGTEAFF
J gene: TRBJ2-5; D gene: NA; clone size: NA; CDR3 length: 13; V gene: TRBV6-7; CDR3 DNA: TGTGCCAGCTCCTCCGGGAGTAGAGGGACCCAGTACTTC; CDR3 protein: CASSSGSRGTQYF
J gene: TRBJ2-3; D gene: NA; clone size: NA; CDR3 length: 16; V gene: TRBV9; CDR3 DNA: TGTGCCAGCAGCACGTCCGGGACTCCTAGCACAGATACGCAGTATTTT; CDR3 protein: CASSTSGTPSTDTQYF
J gene: TRBJ1-5; D gene: TRBD1; clone size: NA; CDR3 length: 15; V gene: TRBV28; CDR3 DNA: TGTGCCAGCAGTGTCCTAGACAGGGACAATCAGCCCCAGCATTTT; CDR3 protein: CASSVLDRDNQPQHF
J gene: TRBJ2-7; D gene: TRBD2; clone size: NA; CDR3 length: 15; V gene: TRBV28; CDR3 DNA: TGTGCCAGCAGCTCACTAGCGCCGCCCTTATACGAGCAGTACTTC; CDR3 protein: CASSSLAPPLYEQYF
J gene: TRBJ1-2; D gene: NA; clone size: NA; CDR3 length: 16; V gene: TRBV11-2; CDR3 DNA: TGTGCCAGCAGCCCAACCCCTCCGACAGGACTTTATGGCTACACCTTC; CDR3 protein: CASSPTPPTGLYGYTF
J gene: TRBJ1-1; D gene: NA; clone size: NA; CDR3 length: 13; V gene: TRBV6-5; CDR3 DNA: TGTGCCAGCTTCGGGAACATGAACACTGAAGCTTTCTTT; CDR3 protein: CASFGNMNTEAFF
J gene: TRBJ1-1; D gene: NA; clone size: NA; CDR3 length: 12; V gene: TRBV3-1/TRBV3-2; CDR3 DNA: TGTGCCAGCAGCCACGGGAACACTGAAGCTTTCTTT; CDR3 protein: CASSHGNTEAFF
J gene: TRBJ2-3; D gene: TRBD2; clone size: NA; CDR3 length: 13; V gene: TRBV11-2; CDR3 DNA: TGTGCCAGCAGCCCGACTAGCGGGTATACGCAGTATTTT; CDR3 protein: CASSPTSGYTQYF
J gene: TRBJ2-3; D gene: TRBD2; clone size: NA; CDR3 length: 14; V gene: TRBV28; CDR3 DNA: TGTGCCAGCAGTGTACTAGCGGGAGTGGTTACGCAGTATTTT; CDR3 protein: CASSVLAGVVTQYF
J gene: TRBJ2-7; D gene: NA; clone size: NA; CDR3 length: 12; V gene: TRBV7-9; CDR3 DNA: TGTGCCAGCAGCCTCAGTGTTGACGAGCAGTACTTC; CDR3 protein: CASSLSVDEQYF
J gene: TRBJ1-1; D gene: NA; clone size: NA; CDR3 length: 13; V gene: TRBV29-1; CDR3 DNA: TGCAGCGTTGAGACGGGGGGCGACTCTGAAGCTTTCTTT; CDR3 protein: CSVETGGDSEAFF
J gene: TRBJ2-2; D gene: TRBD2; clone size: NA; CDR3 length: 15; V gene: TRBV7-9; CDR3 DNA: TGTGCCAGCAGCTTAGCGGAGACTAGCGGCGGGGAGCTGTTTTTT; CDR3 protein: CASSLAETSGGELFF
J gene: TRBJ1-1; D gene: TRBD1; clone size: NA; CDR3 length: 15; V gene: TRBV19; CDR3 DNA: TGTGCCAGTATGGGGACGCAGGGGGCGCGGACTGAAGCTTTCTTT; CDR3 protein: CASMGTQGARTEAFF